This TCR beta chain was recovered during a study of blood T cell repertoires in COVID-19. Overall study: Whether acute or convalescent, the COVID-19 samples came from the United States, Italy and Spain.

In the original analysis: Researchers report that nucleated cell counts were estimated from reference gene primer amplification. TCRdb's copy holds only in-frame clones and misses some; the assay was immunoSEQ multiplex PCR. The DNA gave D and trimming, while V, J and clone size come from that table. The sample holds almost 55,000 clones, about nine tenths seen once. This CDR3 has 14 amino acids. V lost 0 bases to trimming and J lost 2 bases, with 7 bases between them. Germline V gives CDR1 LGHDT, CDR2 YNNKEL (reference sequence). The sequence was obtained from a human donor in a cohort sampled during active COVID-19. The chain employs TRBV3-1 (or the pseudogene TRBV3-2) and TRBJ1-2; D is perhaps TRBD1 (5 bases). What was sequenced was peripheral blood. The CDR3 DNA reads TGTGCCAGCAGCCAAGATCCAGGGAACTATGGCTACACCTTC. Translation: CASSQDPGNYGYTF.